This TCR beta chain was sequenced for a study of response to subunit inactivated influenza vaccine. General study results and limits: Researchers suggested that each seasonal influenza vaccination recruits few new T cells.

From the RT-PCR reads, TCRdb called clonotypes with MiXCR, one entry per CDR3 protein. The data contain 700,000 to 800,000 distinct CDR3 sequences, around 18% of them seen just once; the ten biggest clones take up roughly a tenth. Germline V gene sequence: CDR1 SGDLS, CDR2 YYNGEE. This CDR3 has 16 amino acids. Trimming removed 1 base at V and 6 bases at J, with 17 bases between. Worth noting for this clonotype: Its specificity is not known.

The TCR comes from a man aged 45-65 years who received an inactivated influenza vaccine. The specimen comprised PBMCs from blood, sampled roughly 5 days after vaccination. The rearrangement uses TRBV9 and TRBJ2-1; possibly TRBD1 for D (6 bases). This CDR3 is CASSVHTGTSINEQFF. The CDR3, as DNA: TGTGCCAGCAGCGTACACACCGGGACAAGTATCAATGAGCAGTTCTTC.